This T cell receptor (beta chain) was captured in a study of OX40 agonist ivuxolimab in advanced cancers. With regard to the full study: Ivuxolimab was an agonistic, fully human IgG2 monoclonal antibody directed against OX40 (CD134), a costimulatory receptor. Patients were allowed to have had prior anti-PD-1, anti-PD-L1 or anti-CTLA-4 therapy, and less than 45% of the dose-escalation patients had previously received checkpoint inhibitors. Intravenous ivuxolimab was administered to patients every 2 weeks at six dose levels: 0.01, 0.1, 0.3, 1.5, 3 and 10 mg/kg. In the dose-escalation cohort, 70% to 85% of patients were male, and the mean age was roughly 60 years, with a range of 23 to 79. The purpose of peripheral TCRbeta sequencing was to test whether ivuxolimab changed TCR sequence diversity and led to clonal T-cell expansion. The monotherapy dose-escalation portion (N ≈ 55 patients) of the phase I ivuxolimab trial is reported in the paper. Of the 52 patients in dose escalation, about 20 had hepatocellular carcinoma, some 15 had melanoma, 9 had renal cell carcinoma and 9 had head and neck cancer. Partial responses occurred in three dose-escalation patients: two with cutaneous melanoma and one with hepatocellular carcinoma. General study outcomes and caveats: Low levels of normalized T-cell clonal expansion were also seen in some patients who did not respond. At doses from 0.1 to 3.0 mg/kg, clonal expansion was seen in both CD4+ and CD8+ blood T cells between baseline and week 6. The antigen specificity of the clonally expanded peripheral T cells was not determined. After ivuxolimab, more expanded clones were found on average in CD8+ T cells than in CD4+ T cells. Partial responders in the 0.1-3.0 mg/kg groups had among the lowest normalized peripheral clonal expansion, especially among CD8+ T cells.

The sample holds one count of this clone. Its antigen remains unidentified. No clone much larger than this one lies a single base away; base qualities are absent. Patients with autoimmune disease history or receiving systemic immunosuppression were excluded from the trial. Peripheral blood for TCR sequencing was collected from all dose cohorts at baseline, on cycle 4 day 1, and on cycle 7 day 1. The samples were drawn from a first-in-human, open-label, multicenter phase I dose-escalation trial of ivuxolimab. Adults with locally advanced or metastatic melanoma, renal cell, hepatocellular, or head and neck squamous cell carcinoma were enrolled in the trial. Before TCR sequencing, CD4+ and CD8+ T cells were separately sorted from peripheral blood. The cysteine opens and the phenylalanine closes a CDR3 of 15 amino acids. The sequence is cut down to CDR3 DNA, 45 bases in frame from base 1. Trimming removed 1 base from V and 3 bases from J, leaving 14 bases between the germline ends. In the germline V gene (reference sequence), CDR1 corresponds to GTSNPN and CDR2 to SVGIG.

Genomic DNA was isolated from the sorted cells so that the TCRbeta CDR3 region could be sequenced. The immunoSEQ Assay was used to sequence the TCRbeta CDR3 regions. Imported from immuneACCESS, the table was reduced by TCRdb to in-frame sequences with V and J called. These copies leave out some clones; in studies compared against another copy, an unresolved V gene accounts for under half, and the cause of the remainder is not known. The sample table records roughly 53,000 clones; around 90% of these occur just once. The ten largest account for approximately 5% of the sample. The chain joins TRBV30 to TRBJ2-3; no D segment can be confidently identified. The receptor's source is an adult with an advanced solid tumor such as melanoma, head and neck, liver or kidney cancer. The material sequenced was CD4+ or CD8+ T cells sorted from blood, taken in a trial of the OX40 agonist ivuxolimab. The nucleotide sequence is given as TGTGCCTGGAGTGCGTCCCGCCGCAGGACAGATACGCAGTATTTT. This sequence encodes CAWSASRRRTDTQYF. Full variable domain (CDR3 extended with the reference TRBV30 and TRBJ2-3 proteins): SQTIHQWPATLVQPVGSPLSLECTVEGTSNPNLYWYRQAAGRGLQLLFYSVGIGQISSEVPQNLSASRPQDRQFILSSKKLLLSDSGFYLCAWSASRRRTDTQYFGPGTRLTVL.